This T cell receptor beta chain was profiled in a study of Ad26.COV2.S vaccination and SARS-CoV-2 variants. The protocol was immunoSEQ multiplex PCR, while the TCRdb copy is restricted to in-frame clones and leaves out a portion. Here the sample spans 300,000 to 500,000 clones, 75% to 90% being singletons. This clone was counted a single time. Treatment given: some 19 received Ad26.COV2.S at low or high dose, single or two shots; several received placebo; per-sample allocation not given. Sampling occurred on day 63 after the first vaccine or placebo injection. The specimen was peripheral blood, collected in a trial of Ad26.COV2.S vaccine versus placebo. The sequence was collected from a person aged 18-60 years who received the Ad26.COV2.S COVID-19 vaccine or a placebo.

The CDR3 protein is CSVEDHRANKGYNEQFF. In DNA form, the CDR3 reads TGCAGCGTTGAAGATCACAGGGCTAATAAAGGCTACAATGAGCAGTTCTTC. V and J are TRBV29-1 and TRBJ2-1; D perhaps matches TRBD1 (6 bases). Trimming pared 0 bases from V and 3 bases from J, leaving 18 bases between. The CDR3 consists of 17 residues. Germline assignment: CDR1 SQVTM and CDR2 ANQGSEA.